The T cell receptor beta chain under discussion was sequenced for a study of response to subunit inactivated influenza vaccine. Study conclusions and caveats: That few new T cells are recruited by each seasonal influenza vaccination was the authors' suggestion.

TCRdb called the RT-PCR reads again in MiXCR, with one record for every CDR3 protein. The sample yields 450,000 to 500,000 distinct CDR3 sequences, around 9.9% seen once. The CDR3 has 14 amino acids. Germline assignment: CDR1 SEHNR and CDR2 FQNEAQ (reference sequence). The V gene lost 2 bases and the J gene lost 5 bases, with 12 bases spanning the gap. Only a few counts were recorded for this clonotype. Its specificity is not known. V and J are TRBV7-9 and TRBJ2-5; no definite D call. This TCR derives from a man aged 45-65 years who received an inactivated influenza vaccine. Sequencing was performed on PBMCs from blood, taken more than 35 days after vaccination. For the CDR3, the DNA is TGTGCCAGCAGCTTAACCCCCAGTCATGAGACCCAGTACTTC. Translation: CASSLTPSHETQYF. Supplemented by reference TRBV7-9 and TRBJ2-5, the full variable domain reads DTGVSQNPRHKITKRGQNVTFRCDPISEHNRLYWYRQTLGQGPEFLTYFQNEAQLEKSRLLSDRFSAERPKGSFSTLEIQRTEQGDSAMYLCASSLTPSHETQYFGPGTRLLVL.